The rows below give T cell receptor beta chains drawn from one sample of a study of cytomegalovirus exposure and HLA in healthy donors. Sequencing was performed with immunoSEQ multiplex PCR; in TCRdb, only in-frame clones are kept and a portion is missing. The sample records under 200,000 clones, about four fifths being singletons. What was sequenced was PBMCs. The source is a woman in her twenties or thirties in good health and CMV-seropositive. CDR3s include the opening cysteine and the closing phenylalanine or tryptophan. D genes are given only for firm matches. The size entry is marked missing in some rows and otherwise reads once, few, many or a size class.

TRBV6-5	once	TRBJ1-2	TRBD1	TGTGCCAGCAGTCGGACAGGCGATGGTAACTATGGCTACACCTTC	CASSRTGDGNYGYTF
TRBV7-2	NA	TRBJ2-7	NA	TGTGCCAGCAGCACAGGACTAATCCCCTACGAGCAGTACTTC	CASSTGLIPYEQYF
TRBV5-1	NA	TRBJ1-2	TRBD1	TGCGCCAGCAGCGCCGCCCCTGACAGGGCTACCTATGGCTACACCTTC	CASSAAPDRATYGYTF
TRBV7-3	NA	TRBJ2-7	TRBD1	TGTGCCAGCAGCTTAACACAGGGGGGCGAGCAGTACTTC	CASSLTQGGEQYF
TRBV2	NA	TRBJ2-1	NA	TGTGCCAGCAGTCCGTTTCGGGGAAGGTCCAATGAGCAGTTCTTC	CASSPFRGRSNEQFF
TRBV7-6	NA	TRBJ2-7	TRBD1	TGTGCCAGCAGCTCCGGACAGGGGGCCCCCTACGAGCAGTACTTC	CASSSGQGAPYEQYF
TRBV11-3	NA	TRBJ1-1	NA	TGTGCCAGCAGCTTACAGGAGAACACTGAAGCTTTCTTT	CASSLQENTEAFF
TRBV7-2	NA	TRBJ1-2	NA	TGTGCCAGCAGCTTAGCGTCTTTGGCAGTCTACTATGGCTACACCTTC	CASSLASLAVYYGYTF
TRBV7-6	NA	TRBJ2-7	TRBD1	TGTGCCAGCAGCCAGATGACAGGGGACGAGCAGTACTTC	CASSQMTGDEQYF
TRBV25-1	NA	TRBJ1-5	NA	TGTGCCAGCAGTGTCAGGAATAGCAATCAGCCCCAGCATTTT	CASSVRNSNQPQHF
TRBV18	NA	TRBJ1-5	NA	TGTGCCAGCTCACAGGGACTTGGGTTCAATCAGCCCCAGCATTTT	CASSQGLGFNQPQHF
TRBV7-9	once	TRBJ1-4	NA	TGTGCCAGCAGCAAGAAGGGTGGAGGTGGAGAAAAACTGTTTTTT	CASSKKGGGGEKLFF
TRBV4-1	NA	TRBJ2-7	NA	TGCGCCAGCAGCCACATACAGGGCTTCCTCTACGAGCAGTACTTC	CASSHIQGFLYEQYF